The entry that follows covers one T cell receptor beta chain sequence. This sample was taken from a study of blood T cell repertoires in COVID-19. For the study at large: COVID-19 samples collected from the United States, Italy and Spain covered acute and convalescent phases.

CDR3 size: 11 residues. V shed 7 bases, J shed 8 bases, and the junction held 6 bases outside the gene matches. Germline-derived CDR1 and CDR2 are SQVTM and ANQGSEA. Original data processing: Amplifying reference gene primers gave estimates of nucleated cell counts. TCRdb keeps only in-frame clones here, not all; method: immunoSEQ multiplex PCR. V and J calls and clone size are those listed in that table; D and trimming were worked out from the DNA. The sample lists approximately 280,000 clones, approximately 85% seen once, with 4.5% to 6% in the top ten. This TCR came from a man in his fifties or sixties with active or convalescent COVID-19. The genes are TRBV29-1 and TRBJ1-2, with 8 bases fitting TRBD1. Source material: peripheral blood. DNA of the CDR3: TGCAGCGGACAGGGGATGGAGGGCTACACCTTC. Translating it yields CSGQGMEGYTF.